These T cell receptor beta chains were read from a single sample in a study of early T cells in non-severe SARS-CoV-2 infection. One entry per CDR3 protein, called by TCRdb with MiXCR from the 5' RACE reads. This table has about 55,000 distinct CDR3 sequences, more than 6.5% appearing once. This specimen was whole blood, taken at baseline. The receptors derive from an adult who was a healthcare worker with PCR-confirmed SARS-CoV-2 infection or an uninfected control (not recorded which). The CDR3 runs from the conserved cysteine through the conserved F or W.

v_gene	CDR3aa
TRBV7-3	CASNQEGPGGGIYNEQFF
TRBV4-2	CASSLIAETSTDTQYF
TRBV12-3/TRBV12-4	CASSLAGTLETQYF
TRBV7-3	CASSLLRTGANVLTF
TRBV4-3	CASSQDYTGELFF
TRBV2	CAVQGGWNTGELFF
TRBV5-6	CASSFIQGAETQYF
TRBV29-1	CSVEDLTEAFF
TRBV6-2/TRBV6-3	CASQFKGHNNEQFF
TRBV7-2	CASRGVPQTQYF
TRBV5-6	CASSGTANEKLFF
TRBV24-1	CATSDRRGSSYNEQFF
TRBV20-1	CSARAKTGGRGKPQHF
TRBV5-8	CASSLRVQETQYF
TRBV6-5	CASTLSGGANEKLFF
TRBV13	CASSLDRSYEQYF
TRBV7-9	CASSLMQGTGELFF
TRBV12-3/TRBV12-4	CASSPGWGPYNSPLHF
TRBV3-1	CASSQDHRGRETQYF
TRBV20-1	CSARDLGTSGGILETQYF
TRBV28	CASSLGQGNTEAFF
TRBV28	CASSGSKETQYF
TRBV10-3	CAISESQYYTF